This TCR beta chain derives from a study of blood T cell repertoires in COVID-19. TCRdb's copy holds only in-frame clones and misses some; the assay was immunoSEQ multiplex PCR. The sample lists 200,000 to 250,000 clones, roughly 88% occurring once. CDR1 and CDR2 from the germline V gene are MNHEY and SMNVEV (reference sequence). The ends lost 4 bases at V and 1 base at J; junction bases unmatched: 2. CDR3 length: 15 amino acids. The specimen sequenced was PBMCs or T cells enriched from blood (not recorded which). This chain uses TRBV27 with TRBJ2-3; 10 bases agree with TRBD2. The TCR was taken from a woman in her 50s who had recovered from COVID-19. This CDR3 reads CASSSGTSGTDTQYF. CDR3 nucleotide sequence: TGTGCCAGCAGTTCCGGGACTAGCGGCACAGATACGCAGTATTTT.